The T cell receptor beta chain under discussion was sequenced for a study of blood T cell repertoires in COVID-19 (TCRdb year 2020). About the study as a whole: Samples covering the acute and convalescent phases of COVID-19 were provided by collaborators in the United States, Italy and Spain. The prospective study material was composed of cDNA or gDNA derived from T cells, B-cell-depleted T cells, or PBMCs. Subjects who had been exposed to COVID-19, were actively infected with it, or had recovered from it provided the deeply sampled blood TCRbeta repertoires that made up the dataset. The sample metadata nearly always contained a de-identified subject ID, COVID-19 status, age in years and sex. The samples were drawn from two sources: the first 160 participants of the ongoing ImmuneRACE study, and fewer than 1,500 subjects contributed by 6 global collaborators. The repertoires were released in a freely available public database intended as a resource for research on the immune response to SARS-CoV-2. Where available, HLA class I and class II types were taken from metadata supplied by the sample provider and were not determined by assay-based typing. What the work shows at the level of the full study, not this receptor alone: The amount of clinical and demographic metadata varied by source and participant and was provided uncurated.

Collaborating institutions collected whole blood in K2EDTA tubes following their own protocols. For TCRbeta analysis, collaborators shipped samples as frozen whole blood, isolated PBMCs, or DNA extracted from either of those sample types. Details on this clone: Its antigen is currently not known. The record has no base qualities; no much larger clone is one base away.

TCRbeta CDR3 regions were amplified from genomic DNA by means of the immunoSEQ Assay, a bias-controlled multiplex PCR. The study's own analysis went as follows. The number of nucleated cells in each sample was estimated by amplification of reference gene primers within the assay. Sequence reads were collapsed and filtered to measure the absolute abundance of every unique TCRbeta CDR3 rearrangement. For each sample, productive Simpson clonality was calculated as the square root of Simpson's diversity index across productive rearrangements. The immuneACCESS repertoire file appears here via TCRdb, limited to in-frame rearrangements. These files lack a portion of the clones; in checked studies, under half of the deficit traces to unresolved V genes, and the cause of the others is not known. V, J and clone size are those of that table, while D and trimming were read from the DNA. Present in this sample are about 99,000 clones, 84% of which were seen just once. The ten largest clones take up 12% of the sample.

V is reduced by 10 bases and J by 4 bases, leaving a spacing of 10 bases between them. Taken from the germline V gene, the CDR1 and CDR2 loops are ENHRY and SYGVKD. Spanning cysteine to phenylalanine, the CDR3 consists of 11 amino acids. The entry retains the CDR3 DNA only, 33 bases that are in frame from base 1. Sample: peripheral blood. This TCR was sampled from a human donor in a cohort sampled during active COVID-19. This sequence uses TRBV10-3 and TRBJ1-2; matching of 6 bases hints at TRBD1 as the D gene. The DNA is TGTGCCACCGTGGACAGCTATGGCTACACCTTC. Translated, it gives CATVDSYGYTF.